This T cell receptor beta chain was captured by sequencing in a study of blood T cell repertoires in COVID-19. Assay: immunoSEQ multiplex PCR; the TCRdb copy retains only in-frame clones and omits some. Of more than 450,000 clones listed, approximately 86% are singletons. This CDR3 is built from 14 residues. Germline assignment: CDR1 LGHNT and CDR2 FRNRAP. The junction had 5 bases not matched to a gene; V was cut back by 2 bases and J by 7 bases. The clonotype originates from a woman between 18 and 30 years old who had recovered from COVID-19. J is TRBJ2-1 and V is TRBV12-5; 7 bases align to TRBD2. What was sequenced was PBMCs or T cells enriched from blood (not recorded which). Here the CDR3 DNA reads TGTGCTAGTGGTTTGCCGGGGGGTAGTAATGAGCAGTTCTTC. Translation: CASGLPGGSNEQFF.